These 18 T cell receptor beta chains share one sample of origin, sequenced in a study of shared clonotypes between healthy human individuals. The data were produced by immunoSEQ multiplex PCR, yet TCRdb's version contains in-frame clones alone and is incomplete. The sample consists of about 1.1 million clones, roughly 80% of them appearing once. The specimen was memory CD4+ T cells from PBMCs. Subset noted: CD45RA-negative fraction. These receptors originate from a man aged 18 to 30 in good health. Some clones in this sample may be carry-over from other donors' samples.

The CDR3 DNA reads as TGCGCCAGCAGCCAAGAATTGGTCCTGGGGCGAGCCAAAAACATTCAGTACTTC. It specifies CASSQELVLGRAKNIQYF. The rearrangement joins TRBV4-1 to TRBJ2-4; D might be TRBD1 (5 bases). V was cut by 0 bases and J by 0 bases, with 15 bases left in between. This CDR3 has 18 amino acids. The germline CDR1 and CDR2 sequences are MGHRA and YSYEKL.

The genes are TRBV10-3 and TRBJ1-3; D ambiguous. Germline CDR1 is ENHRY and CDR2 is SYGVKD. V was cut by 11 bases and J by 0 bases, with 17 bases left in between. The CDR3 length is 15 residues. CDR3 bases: TGTGCCGTCGCCCTAGACCCCGCCTCTGGAAACACCATATATTTT. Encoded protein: CAVALDPASGNTIYF.

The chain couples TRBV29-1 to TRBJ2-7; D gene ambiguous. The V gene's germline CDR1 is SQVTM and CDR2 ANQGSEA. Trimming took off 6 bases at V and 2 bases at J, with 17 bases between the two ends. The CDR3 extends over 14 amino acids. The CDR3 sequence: CSVGLRSPAYEQYF. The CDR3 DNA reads TGCAGCGTGGGCTTGCGGTCCCCAGCCTACGAGCAGTACTTC.

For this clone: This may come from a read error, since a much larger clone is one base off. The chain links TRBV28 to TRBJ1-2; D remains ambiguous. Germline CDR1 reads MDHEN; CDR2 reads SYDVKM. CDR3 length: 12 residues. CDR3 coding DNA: TGTGCCAGTACAACCACAGACTATGGCCACACCTTC. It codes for CASTTTDYGHTF.

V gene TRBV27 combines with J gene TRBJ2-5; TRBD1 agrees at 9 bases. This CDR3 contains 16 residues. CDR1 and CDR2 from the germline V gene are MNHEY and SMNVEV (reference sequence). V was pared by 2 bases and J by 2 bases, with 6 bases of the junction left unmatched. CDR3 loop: CASSLIATGGQETQYF. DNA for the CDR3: TGTGCCAGCAGTTTAATAGCGACAGGGGGGCAAGAGACCCAGTACTTC.

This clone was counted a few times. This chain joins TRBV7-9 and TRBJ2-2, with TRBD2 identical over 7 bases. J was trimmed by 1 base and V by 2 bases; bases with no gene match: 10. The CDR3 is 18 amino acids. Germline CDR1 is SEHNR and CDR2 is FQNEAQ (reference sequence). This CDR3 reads CASSLRATGGRNTGELFF. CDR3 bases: TGTGCCAGCAGCTTAAGGGCCACTGGCGGGAGGAACACCGGGGAGCTGTTTTTT. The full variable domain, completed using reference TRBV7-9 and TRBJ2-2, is DTGVSQNPRHKITKRGQNVTFRCDPISEHNRLYWYRQTLGQGPEFLTYFQNEAQLEKSRLLSDRFSAERPKGSFSTLEIQRTEQGDSAMYLCASSLRATGGRNTGELFFGEGSRLTVL.

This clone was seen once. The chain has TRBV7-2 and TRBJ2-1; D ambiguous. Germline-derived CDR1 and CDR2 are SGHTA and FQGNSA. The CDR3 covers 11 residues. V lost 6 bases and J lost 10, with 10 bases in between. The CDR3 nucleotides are TGTGCCAGCAGGGGAACAGAGGAGCAGTTCTTC. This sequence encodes CASRGTEEQFF.

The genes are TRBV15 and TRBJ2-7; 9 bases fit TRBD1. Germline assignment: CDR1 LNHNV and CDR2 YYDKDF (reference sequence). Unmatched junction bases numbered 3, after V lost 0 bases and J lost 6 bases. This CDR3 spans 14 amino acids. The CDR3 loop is CATSRDRTGVEQYF. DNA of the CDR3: TGTGCCACCAGCAGAGATCGGACAGGGGTCGAGCAGTACTTC.

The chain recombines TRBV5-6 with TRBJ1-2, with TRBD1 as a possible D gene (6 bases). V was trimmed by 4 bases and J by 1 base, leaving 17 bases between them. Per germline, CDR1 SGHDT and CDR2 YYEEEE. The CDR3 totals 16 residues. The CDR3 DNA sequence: TGTGCCAGCAGCCCACCCCGGGGGGGCCATAACTATGGCTACACCTTC. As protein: CASSPPRGGHNYGYTF.

CDR3 sequence reads: CASSSEQGARGYTF. The CDR3 DNA reads as TGTGCCAGCTCATCGGAACAGGGGGCGAGGGGCTACACCTTC. This rearrangement joins TRBV18 to TRBJ1-2, with 9 bases matching TRBD1. The germline V gene has CDR1 KGHSH and CDR2 LQKENI. The CDR3 has 14 residues. V lost 5 bases, J lost 8 bases, and 9 bases stayed unmatched. The whole variable domain, remainder taken from reference TRBV18 and TRBJ1-2, is NAGVMQNPRHLVRRRGQEARLRCSPMKGHSHVYWYRQLPEEGLKFMVYLQKENIIDESGMPKERFSAEFPKEGPSILRIQQVVRGDSAAYFCASSSEQGARGYTFGSGTRLTVV.

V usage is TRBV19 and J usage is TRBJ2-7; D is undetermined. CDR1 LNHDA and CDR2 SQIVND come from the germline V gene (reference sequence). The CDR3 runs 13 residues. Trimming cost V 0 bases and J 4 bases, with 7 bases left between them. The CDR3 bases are TGTGCCAGTAGTATAGAAAAACGTTACGAGCAGTACTTC. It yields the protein CASSIEKRYEQYF. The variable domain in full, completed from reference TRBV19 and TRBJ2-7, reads DGGITQSPKYLFRKEGQNVTLSCEQNLNHDAMYWYRQDPGQGLRLIYYSQIVNDFQKGDIAEGYSVSREKKESFPLTVTSAQKNPTAFYLCASSIEKRYEQYFGPGTRLTVT.

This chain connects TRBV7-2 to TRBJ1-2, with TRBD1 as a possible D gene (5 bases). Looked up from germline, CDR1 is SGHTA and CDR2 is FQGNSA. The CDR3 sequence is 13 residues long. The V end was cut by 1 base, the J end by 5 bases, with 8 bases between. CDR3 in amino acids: CASSLGGFYGYTF. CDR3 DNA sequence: TGTGCCAGCAGCTTAGGGGGGTTTTATGGCTACACCTTC.

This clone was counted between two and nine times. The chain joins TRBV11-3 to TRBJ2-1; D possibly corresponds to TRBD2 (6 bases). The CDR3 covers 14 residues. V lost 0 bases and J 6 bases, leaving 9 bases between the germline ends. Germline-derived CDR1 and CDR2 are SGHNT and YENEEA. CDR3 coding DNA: TGTGCCAGCAGCTTAGAGGGGACTCGCAATGAGCAGTTCTTC. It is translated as CASSLEGTRNEQFF. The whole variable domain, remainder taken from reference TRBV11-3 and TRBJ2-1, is EAGVVQSPRYKIIEKKQPVAFWCNPISGHNTLYWYLQNLGQGPELLIRYENEEAVDDSQLPKDRFSAERLKGVDSTLKIQPAELGDSAVYLCASSLEGTRNEQFFGPGTRLTVL.

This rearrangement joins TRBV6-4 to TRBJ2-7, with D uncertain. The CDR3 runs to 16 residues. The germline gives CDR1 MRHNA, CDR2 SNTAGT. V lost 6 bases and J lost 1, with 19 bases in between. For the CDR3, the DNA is TGTGCCAGCAGCCCCCCCCCGGCAGGATTTTCCTACGAGCAGTACTTC. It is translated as CASSPPPAGFSYEQYF.

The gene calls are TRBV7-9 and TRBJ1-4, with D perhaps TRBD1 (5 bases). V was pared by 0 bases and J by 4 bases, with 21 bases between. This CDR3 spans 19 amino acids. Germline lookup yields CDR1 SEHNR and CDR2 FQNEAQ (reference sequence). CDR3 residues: CASSLAFDRLKRGNEKLFF. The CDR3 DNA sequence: TGTGCCAGCAGCTTAGCGTTCGACAGACTAAAGAGGGGTAATGAAAAACTGTTTTTT. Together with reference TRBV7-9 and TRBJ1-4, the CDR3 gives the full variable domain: DTGVSQNPRHKITKRGQNVTFRCDPISEHNRLYWYRQTLGQGPEFLTYFQNEAQLEKSRLLSDRFSAERPKGSFSTLEIQRTEQGDSAMYLCASSLAFDRLKRGNEKLFFGSGTQLSVL.

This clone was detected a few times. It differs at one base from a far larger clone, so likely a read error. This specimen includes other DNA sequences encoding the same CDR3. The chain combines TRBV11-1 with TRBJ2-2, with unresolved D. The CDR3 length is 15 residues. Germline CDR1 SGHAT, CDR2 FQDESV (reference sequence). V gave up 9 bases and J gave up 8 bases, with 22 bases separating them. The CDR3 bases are TGTGCCAGACTTCGTCCTCCGGTTCGCGCAGGGGAGCTGTTTTTT. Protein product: CARLRPPVRAGELFF.

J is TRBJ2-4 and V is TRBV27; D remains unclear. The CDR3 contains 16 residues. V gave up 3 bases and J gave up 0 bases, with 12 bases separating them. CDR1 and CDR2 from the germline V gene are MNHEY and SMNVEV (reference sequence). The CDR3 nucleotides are TGTGCCAGCAGTTTGTCCGGGTTTGGAGCCAAAAACATTCAGTACTTC. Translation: CASSLSGFGAKNIQYF.

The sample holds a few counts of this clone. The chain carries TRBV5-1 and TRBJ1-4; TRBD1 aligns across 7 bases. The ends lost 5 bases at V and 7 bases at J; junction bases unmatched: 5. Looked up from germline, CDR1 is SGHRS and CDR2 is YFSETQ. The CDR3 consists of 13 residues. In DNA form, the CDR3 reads TGCGCCAGCAGTCTAGGGGGCGTTGAAAAACTGTTTTTT. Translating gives CASSLGGVEKLFF.